These 32 T cell receptor beta chains originate from one sample sequenced in a study of beta chain features in type 1 diabetes. General study results and limits: Across all four CD4+ subsets, people with type 1 diabetes showed modestly shorter TCRB CDR3s.

The study reverse transcribed the entire isolated RNA, so it sequenced expressed TCRB transcripts. Clones were read by immunoSEQ multiplex PCR, and TCRdb kept only the in-frame ones, dropping some. The profile shows roughly 240,000 clones, about 24% of them singletons. No antigen has been assigned to these receptors. The sample comprised naive CD4+ T cells from blood. The receptors come from a woman in her twenties or thirties with type 1 diabetes.

In this sample, this clone turned up a few times. The chain carries TRBV11-2 and TRBJ2-7, with a tentative D call TRBD2 (5 bases). The ends were cut back, 1 base at V and 3 bases at J, with 7 bases in the middle. The V gene's germline CDR1 is SGHAT and CDR2 FQNNGV. There are 13 residues in the CDR3. The CDR3 region is CASSLVEGYEQYF. The CDR3 nucleotides read TGTGCCAGCAGCTTAGTCGAGGGCTACGAGCAGTACTTC. The full variable domain, its missing parts supplied by reference TRBV11-2 and TRBJ2-7, is EAGVAQSPRYKIIEKRQSVAFWCNPISGHATLYWYQQILGQGPKLLIQFQNNGVVDDSQLPKDRFSAERLKGVDSTLKIQPAKLEDSAVYLCASSLVEGYEQYFGPGTRLTVT.

The genes are TRBV7-2 and TRBJ1-1, with a weak D call TRBD1 (5 bases). The CDR3 runs 14 residues. Germline CDR1 SGHTA, CDR2 FQGNSA. V was cut by 4 bases and J by 4 bases, with 13 bases left in between. CDR3 coding DNA: TGTGCCAGCAGCTCTCAGGGTGACAGCACTGAAGCTTTCTTT. Translating it yields CASSSQGDSTEAFF.

The chain has TRBV18 and TRBJ2-7, with TRBD1 matching 9 bases. J was trimmed by 5 bases and V by 3 bases; bases with no gene match: 8. Looked up from germline, CDR1 is KGHSH and CDR2 is LQKENI. The CDR3 runs to 15 residues. CDR3 protein: CASSPFGTGIHEQYF. CDR3 DNA sequence: TGTGCCAGCTCACCCTTCGGGACAGGGATCCACGAGCAGTACTTC.

This clone has only a few counts. The chain uses TRBV9 and TRBJ2-1; TRBD2 matches 12 bases. The CDR3 loop spans 16 amino acids. J was trimmed by 8 bases and V by 1 base; bases with no gene match: 7. The germline V gene encodes CDR1 SGDLS and CDR2 YYNGEE. CDR3 protein: CASSVRTSGNRYEQFF. DNA of the CDR3: TGTGCCAGCAGCGTAAGGACTAGCGGGAATAGGTATGAGCAGTTCTTC.

The CDR3 region is CSVAGTGVPYNEQFF. The CDR3 nucleotides are TGCAGCGTTGCGGGGACAGGGGTCCCCTACAATGAGCAGTTCTTC. The rearrangement uses TRBV29-1 and TRBJ2-1; 10 bases align to TRBD1. J lost 2 bases, V lost 4 bases, and 5 bases had no gene match. The CDR3 spans 15 residues. Germline CDR1 and CDR2: SQVTM and ANQGSEA.

Here the CDR3 DNA reads TGTGCCAGCAGCCTTCGGGACAGGGACTTGAACACTGAAGCTTTCTTT. Amino acids: CASSLRDRDLNTEAFF. The rearrangement links TRBV7-9 to TRBJ1-1, with 9 bases lining up with TRBD1. This CDR3 spans 16 amino acids. Germline loops: CDR1 SEHNR, CDR2 FQNEAQ (reference sequence). Trimming cost V 5 bases and J 0 bases; bases outside gene matches: 7.

This chain joins TRBV7-8 and TRBJ2-5; 7 nucleotides match TRBD2. Trimming removed 5 bases from V and 7 bases from J; junction bases left unmatched: 16. CDR1 and CDR2 from the germline V gene are SGHVS and FQNEAQ. The CDR3 has 16 amino acids. The CDR3 bases are TGTGCCAGCAGCCTGATACCGCGGGGGACTGGAGGGACCCAGTACTTC. This encodes CASSLIPRGTGGTQYF.

This clone was observed a handful of times. The chain uses TRBV5-4 and TRBJ2-3; the D is unclear. V lost 4 bases and J 4 bases, leaving 7 bases between the germline ends. The CDR3 is 12 residues long. In germline, CDR1 is SGHNT, CDR2 YYREEE (reference sequence). The CDR3 loop reads CASSPGADTQYF. CDR3 coding DNA: TGTGCCAGCAGCCCCGGAGCAGATACGCAGTATTTT.

The chain is built from TRBV11-1 and TRBJ1-1; D not certain. The ends were cut back, 3 bases at V and 1 base at J, with 6 bases in the middle. From germline, CDR1 is SGHAT and CDR2 FQDESV (reference sequence). The CDR3 covers 13 residues. CDR3 sequence: CASSLRENTEAFF. For the CDR3, the DNA is TGTGCCAGCAGCTTGCGGGAGAACACTGAAGCTTTCTTT.

This clone occurred a few times. The chain joins TRBV5-4 to TRBJ2-1; TRBD1 matches at 9 bases. Germline V CDR1 and CDR2: SGHNT, YYREEE (reference sequence). J lost 2 bases, V lost 3 bases, and 3 bases had no gene match. The CDR3 covers 15 residues. Here the CDR3 reads CASSSGTGTYNEQFF. The CDR3 DNA reads as TGTGCCAGCAGCTCCGGGACAGGGACCTACAATGAGCAGTTCTTC.

This clone came up a few times. The chain uses TRBV19 and TRBJ2-1, with D perhaps TRBD2 (6 bases). Looked up from germline, CDR1 is LNHDA and CDR2 is SQIVND (reference sequence). The CDR3 extends over 16 amino acids. The V end was cut by 6 bases, the J end by 10 bases, with 25 bases between. In DNA form, the CDR3 reads TGTGCCAGTAGCACACTCGGACTCGACGGGGAGGAGGAGCAGTTCTTC. Protein sequence: CASSTLGLDGEEEQFF.

The rearrangement joins TRBV14 to TRBJ2-7; tentatively, D is TRBD2 (6 bases). Trimming took off 6 bases at V and 0 bases at J, with 12 bases between the two ends. This CDR3 is 14 amino acids long. Germline-derived CDR1 and CDR2 are SGHDN and FVKESK. The CDR3 bases are TGTGCCAGCAGTCCGACTAGAAGCTCCTACGAGCAGTACTTC. Protein sequence: CASSPTRSSYEQYF. The variable domain in full, completed from reference TRBV14 and TRBJ2-7, reads EAGVTQFPSHSVIEKGQTVTLRCDPISGHDNLYWYRRVMGKEIKFLLHFVKESKQDESGMPNNRFLAERTGGTYSTLKVQPAELEDSGVYFCASSPTRSSYEQYFGPGTRLTVT.

The chain couples TRBV19 to TRBJ1-1; D possibly corresponds to TRBD1 (6 bases). Germline CDR1 is LNHDA and CDR2 is SQIVND (reference sequence). Trimming pared 6 bases from V and 1 base from J, leaving 9 bases between. This CDR3 has 13 amino acids. CDR3 sequence reads: CASRQGRNTEAFF. Written as DNA, the CDR3 is TGTGCCAGTAGACAGGGAAGGAACACTGAAGCTTTCTTT.

This rearrangement joins TRBV7-9 to TRBJ2-7; 9 positions match TRBD1. The junction had 7 bases not matched to a gene; V was cut back by 3 bases and J by 4 bases. Germline assignment: CDR1 SEHNR and CDR2 FQNEAQ (reference sequence). This CDR3 contains 15 residues. CDR3 in amino acids: CASSFDRGGRYEQYF. DNA for the CDR3: TGTGCCAGCAGCTTTGACAGGGGGGGACGATACGAGCAGTACTTC.

The chain links TRBV6-1 to TRBJ2-4; the D gene is possibly TRBD2 (6 bases). CDR1 and CDR2 from the germline V gene are MNHNS and SASEGT. The CDR3 runs 15 residues. Trimming took 9 bases from V and 3 from J, leaving 18 bases between them. In nucleotides, the CDR3 is TGTGCCAGTACGAGAACGGGAGCGATCAAAAACATTCAGTACTTC. It translates to CASTRTGAIKNIQYF.

V is TRBV28 and J is TRBJ2-5; 8 positions agree with TRBD1. V gave up 8 bases and J gave up 2 bases; unmatched junction bases: 10. CDR3 length: 15 residues. CDR1 is MDHEN and CDR2 is SYDVKM in the germline V gene. The CDR3 coding sequence is TGTGCCAGCGGGTCTCAGGGGGCTGGACAAGAGACCCAGTACTTC. Encoded protein: CASGSQGAGQETQYF.

This chain links TRBV7-6 with TRBJ1-1; D ambiguous. With 3 bases removed from V and 7 bases from J, the gap between germline ends came to 15 bases. In germline, CDR1 is SGHVS, CDR2 FNYEAQ. The CDR3 length is 14 residues. The CDR3 loop is CASSFRELGGEAFF. In DNA, the CDR3 is TGTGCCAGCAGCTTCCGGGAGCTTGGAGGTGAAGCTTTCTTT.

This clone appeared a few times. This chain links TRBV5-4 with TRBJ1-1; D is unclear. This CDR3 contains 13 residues. Germline loops: CDR1 SGHNT, CDR2 YYREEE (reference sequence). V was cut by 2 bases and J by 6 bases, with 11 bases left in between. The CDR3 nucleotides read TGTGCCAGCAGCTTAGGATCAGGTTCTGAAGCTTTCTTT. Protein sequence: CASSLGSGSEAFF.

This clone was counted a few times. The chain joins TRBV7-9 to TRBJ1-2; D gene uncertain. V lost 1 base and J lost 5, with 11 bases in between. There are 14 residues in the CDR3. CDR1 and CDR2 from the germline V gene are SEHNR and FQNEAQ (reference sequence). DNA of the CDR3: TGTGCCAGCAGCTTAGAATTAGAAGTTTATGGCTACACCTTC. As protein: CASSLELEVYGYTF.

This clone was counted only a few times. The J gene is TRBJ2-1, the V gene TRBV2; TRBD2 agrees at 7 bases. Germline V gives CDR1 SNHLY, CDR2 FYNNEI. The V segment lost 3 bases and the J segment 0 bases; nucleotides outside the gene matches: 2. The CDR3 has 15 amino acids. CDR3 region: CASSEGRASYNEQFF. Written as DNA, the CDR3 is TGTGCCAGCAGTGAGGGGAGGGCCTCCTACAATGAGCAGTTCTTC.

The CDR3 sequence: CASNGLAGDDEQYF. The CDR3, as DNA: TGCGCCAGCAATGGGTTGGCGGGAGACGACGAGCAGTACTTC. The rearrangement links TRBV5-1 to TRBJ2-7; 7 bases agree with TRBD2. Looked up from germline, CDR1 is SGHRS and CDR2 is YFSETQ. The ends lost 6 bases at V and 5 bases at J; junction bases unmatched: 11. The CDR3 runs to 14 residues.

The rearrangement uses TRBV4-1 and TRBJ1-1; no clear D gene. Trimming left V 1 base short and J 2 bases short, with 8 bases between. The germline V gene encodes CDR1 MGHRA and CDR2 YSYEKL. This CDR3 has 14 amino acids. CDR3 nucleotides: TGCGCCAGCAGCCAAGTGATGGCCAACACTGAAGCTTTCTTT. It encodes CASSQVMANTEAFF.

A word on this clone: This sample also contains other DNA sequences that code for the same CDR3. The DNA of the CDR3 is TGTGCCAGCAGCTTACTAGCGGGAGGGCCGAATGAGCAGTTCTTC. It translates to CASSLLAGGPNEQFF. The rearrangement joins TRBV9 to TRBJ2-1; 13 bases agree with TRBD2. V trimming: 4 bases; J trimming: 7 bases; junction bases outside the gene matches: 5. CDR1 and CDR2 (germline): SGDLS, YYNGEE. The CDR3 loop spans 15 amino acids.

This clone has more than one count but fewer than ten. The gene calls are TRBV14 and TRBJ2-6; perhaps TRBD1 as D (5 bases). The CDR3 covers 15 residues. The ends were cut back, 3 bases at V and 3 bases at J, with 9 bases in the middle. Germline-derived CDR1 and CDR2 are SGHDN and FVKESK. The CDR3 nucleotides are TGTGCCAGCAGCCAGATCAGGGTTGGGGCCAACGTCCTGACTTTC. Its translation: CASSQIRVGANVLTF.

This clone has a handful of counts. This chain links TRBV28 with TRBJ2-7; TRBD1 might be the D (5 bases). Germline-derived CDR1 and CDR2 are MDHEN and SYDVKM. This CDR3 spans 12 amino acids. Between the trimmed V and J ends, which lost 5 bases and 4 bases, there was a span of 9 bases. DNA for the CDR3: TGTGCCAGCAGTCAACAGGCGTACGAGCAGTACTTC. Residues: CASSQQAYEQYF.

This clone was found a few times. J is TRBJ2-3 and V is TRBV7-3; 8 bases agree with TRBD1. Unmatched junction bases numbered 4, after V lost 4 bases and J lost 1 base. This CDR3 spans 15 amino acids. Germline lookup yields CDR1 SGHTA and CDR2 FQGTGA. In nucleotides, the CDR3 is TGTGCCAGCAGCTCCTCGGGACAGGGCACAGATACGCAGTATTTT. Protein product: CASSSSGQGTDTQYF.

This rearrangement joins TRBV6-6 to TRBJ2-1, with TRBD2 identical over 12 bases. This CDR3 has 15 residues. V lost 6 bases to trimming and J lost 6 bases; unmatched junction nucleotides: 6. CDR1 is MNHNY, CDR2 SVGAGI, per germline (reference sequence). The CDR3 region is CASSLRLAGVNEQFF. For the CDR3, the DNA is TGTGCCAGCAGCCTTCGACTAGCGGGAGTCAATGAGCAGTTCTTC.

J is TRBJ2-1 and V is TRBV27; maybe TRBD2 (6 bases). Trimming removed 5 bases from V and 10 bases from J, with 12 bases in between. The length of the CDR3 is 12 residues. Germline V CDR1 and CDR2: MNHEY, SMNVEV (reference sequence). DNA of the CDR3: TGTGCCAGCAGTCCGACTAGTCAGGAGCAGTTCTTC. This translates into CASSPTSQEQFF.

The chain combines TRBV6-6 with TRBJ1-1; 8 nucleotides match TRBD1. The J segment lost 7 bases and the V segment lost 4 bases, leaving 8 bases of the junction unmatched. Per the germline V gene, CDR1 is MNHNY and CDR2 is SVGAGI (reference sequence). The length of the CDR3 is 14 residues. The CDR3 reads CASSFQGARSEAFF. CDR3 bases: TGTGCCAGCAGTTTTCAGGGGGCGCGAAGTGAAGCTTTCTTT.

The chain employs TRBV7-3 and TRBJ2-1; the match to TRBD2 covers 8 bases. Germline CDR1 SGHTA, CDR2 FQGTGA. This CDR3 has 15 amino acids. J lost 5 bases, V lost 3 bases, and 6 bases had no gene match. Here the CDR3 DNA reads TGTGCCAGCAGCTTTAGTAGCGGGGCCCACAATGAGCAGTTCTTC. Its protein product is CASSFSSGAHNEQFF.

This clone was seen a handful of times. The rearrangement joins TRBV4-1 to TRBJ2-5, with 7 bases that match TRBD2. The V gene end was trimmed by 3 bases and the J gene end by 5 bases; junction bases not matched to a gene: 9. The CDR3 extends over 15 amino acids. Germline CDR1 reads MGHRA; CDR2 reads YSYEKL. This CDR3 is CASSHGRGSPETQYF. CDR3 sequence (DNA): TGCGCCAGCAGCCACGGGCGGGGGAGCCCTGAGACCCAGTACTTC.

In its sample, this clone was seen a few times. The V gene is TRBV18, the J gene TRBJ2-1; 11 bases match TRBD2. The length of the CDR3 is 17 residues. V shed 3 bases, J shed 6 bases, and the junction held 10 bases outside the gene matches. Germline lookup yields CDR1 KGHSH and CDR2 LQKENI. The CDR3 DNA reads as TGTGCCAGCTCACCCCCGGGACTAGCGGCGCCTCGCAATGAGCAGTTCTTC. Translated: CASSPPGLAAPRNEQFF.